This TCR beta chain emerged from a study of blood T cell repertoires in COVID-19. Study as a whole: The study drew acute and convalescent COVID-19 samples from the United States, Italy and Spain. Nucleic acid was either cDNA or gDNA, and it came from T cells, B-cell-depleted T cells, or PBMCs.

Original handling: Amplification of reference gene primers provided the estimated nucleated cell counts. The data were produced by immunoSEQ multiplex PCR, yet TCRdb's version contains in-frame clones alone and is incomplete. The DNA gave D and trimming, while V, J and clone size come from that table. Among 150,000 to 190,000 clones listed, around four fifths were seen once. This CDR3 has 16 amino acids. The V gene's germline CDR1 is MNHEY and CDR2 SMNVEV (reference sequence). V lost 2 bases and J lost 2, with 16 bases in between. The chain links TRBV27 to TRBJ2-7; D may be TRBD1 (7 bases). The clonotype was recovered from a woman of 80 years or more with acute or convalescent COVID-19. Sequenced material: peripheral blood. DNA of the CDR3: TGTGCCAGCAGTTTAGCCCCAGGGGGGATCCCCTACGAGCAGTACTTC. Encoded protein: CASSLAPGGIPYEQYF.